Listed below are T cell receptor beta chains from one sample, sequenced in a study of spatial heterogeneity in lung cancer. TCRdb reprocessed the 5' RACE reads with MiXCR, giving one entry per CDR3 protein. The table includes 20,000 or so distinct CDR3 sequences, 3% to 3.5% detected once. The source material was PBMCs, sampled at surgery. These receptors were taken from a female donor with early-stage non-small cell lung cancer. The CDR3 runs from the conserved cysteine through the conserved F or W. The D gene is left open where the match is weak. The size field reads once, few, many or a size class.

j_gene,v_gene,d_gene,abundance,CDR3aa,CDR3nt
TRBJ1-5,TRBV2,NA,many,CASSEALPDQPQHF,TGTGCCAGCAGTGAAGCGCTTCCAGATCAGCCCCAGCATTTT
TRBJ2-1,TRBV7-9,NA,many,CASSVDVDNEQFF,TGTGCCAGCAGCGTGGACGTAGACAATGAGCAGTTCTTC
TRBJ2-3,TRBV4-1,NA,few,CASSQGQRETQYF,TGCGCCAGCAGCCAAGGGCAGAGGGAGACGCAGTATTTT
TRBJ1-1,TRBV5-1,NA,many,CASSLAQGQNTEAFF,TGCGCCAGCAGCTTGGCCCAAGGACAGAACACTGAAGCTTTCTTT
TRBJ2-6,TRBV7-9,NA,many,CASSPRQWDNYGANVLTF,TGTGCCAGCAGCCCCAGACAGTGGGATAATTATGGGGCCAACGTCCTGACTTTC
TRBJ2-2,TRBV19,NA,few,CASRTGWVTGELFF,TGTGCCAGTAGGACCGGGTGGGTCACCGGGGAGCTGTTTTTT
TRBJ1-3,TRBV12-3/TRBV12-4,NA,many,CASRKGFLSGNTIYF,TGTGCCAGCAGGAAAGGGTTCCTCTCTGGAAACACCATATATTTT
TRBJ2-2,TRBV7-8,NA,many,CASSLVDTGELFF,TGTGCCAGCAGCTTAGTGGACACCGGGGAGCTGTTTTTT
TRBJ1-2,TRBV12-3/TRBV12-4,NA,many,CASTLVLASGYTF,TGTGCCAGCACCCTCGTCCTGGCGAGTGGCTACACCTTC
TRBJ2-7,TRBV4-1,TRBD2,medium-sized,CASSQDRRLAGGTGYEQYF,TGCGCCAGCAGCCAAGATAGGAGACTAGCGGGAGGTACTGGCTACGAGCAGTACTTC
TRBJ1-2,TRBV20-1,NA,many,CSARLAGLLYGYTF,TGCAGTGCTAGACTGGCAGGCCTTCTCTATGGCTACACCTTC
TRBJ2-7,TRBV10-3,TRBD1,many,CAISARDRPYEQYF,TGTGCCATCAGTGCCCGGGACAGACCCTACGAGCAGTACTTC
TRBJ2-5,TRBV7-9,TRBD2,many,CASSLGARSSGSF,TGTGCCAGCAGCTTAGGGGCCCGGTCTAGCGGGAGCTTC
TRBJ1-2,TRBV6-1,TRBD1,many,CASSEAGGAGYGYTF,TGTGCCAGCAGTGAAGCAGGGGGCGCGGGCTATGGCTACACCTTC
TRBJ2-1,TRBV6-1,NA,few,CASSDWGRNNEQFF,TGTGCCAGCAGTGATTGGGGCAGAAACAATGAGCAGTTCTTC
TRBJ2-7,TRBV7-9,TRBD2,many,CASSLTTSGYEQYF,TGTGCCAGCAGCCTGACGACTAGCGGCTACGAGCAGTACTTC
TRBJ2-1,TRBV6-1,NA,many,CASSVSYQDEQFF,TGTGCCAGCAGTGTTTCATATCAGGATGAGCAGTTCTTC
TRBJ1-1,TRBV4-1,NA,many,CASSQPMGQGGTEAFF,TGCGCCAGCAGCCAACCCATGGGGCAGGGAGGCACTGAAGCTTTCTTT
TRBJ1-5,TRBV3-1,NA,few,CASSQDGVQPQHF,TGTGCCAGCAGCCAAGACGGGGTCCAGCCCCAGCATTTT
TRBJ2-5,TRBV27,NA,many,CASSPETYQETQYF,TGTGCCAGCAGTCCGGAAACGTACCAAGAGACCCAGTACTTC
TRBJ1-6,TRBV25-1,NA,many,CASSEYSVGSPLHF,TGTGCCAGCAGTGAATATTCCGTAGGGTCACCCCTCCACTTT
TRBJ2-2,TRBV4-2,TRBD2,many,CASSQDSAGVSLAGELFF,TGTGCCAGCAGCCAAGACTCAGCGGGAGTTAGTCTCGCCGGGGAGCTGTTTTTT
TRBJ1-5,TRBV10-3,TRBD1,many,CAISESQGVGNQPQHF,TGTGCCATCAGTGAGTCGCAGGGGGTGGGCAATCAGCCCCAGCATTTT
TRBJ2-7,TRBV20-1,NA,many,CSASRVSVAYEQYF,TGCAGTGCTTCTAGGGTTAGCGTAGCCTACGAGCAGTACTTC
TRBJ2-2,TRBV6-1,TRBD1,many,CASRVQGASGELFF,TGTGCCAGCAGGGTACAGGGGGCGTCCGGGGAGCTGTTTTTT
TRBJ2-1,TRBV6-1,NA,few,CASTATGFNEQFF,TGTGCCAGCACCGCAACAGGGTTCAATGAGCAGTTCTTC
TRBJ1-1,TRBV18,NA,few,CASSPGGGNTEAFF,TGTGCCAGCTCCCCCGGGGGGGGGAACACTGAAGCTTTCTTT